This TCR beta chain was sequenced for a study of T cells in Graves' hyperthyroidism and ophthalmopathy. Turning to the study itself: Pretreatment peripheral blood was obtained at initial diagnosis.

Regions amplified from RNA transcripts were the TCR beta CDR3 regions. TCR CDR3 regions were first amplified by RT-PCR with HTBI primers. TCRdb called the multiplex PCR reads again in MiXCR, with one record for every CDR3 protein. The table records about 380,000 distinct CDR3 sequences, approximately 17% of them present only once. Findings and limits, study-wide: Most thyroid clonotypes expanded above 0.001 appeared in blood too.

This clonotype was counted a few times. Its antigen is not known. Under 3 months was the duration of disease in ophthalmopathy patients, who also had a Clinical Activity Score of at least 3 and a NOSPECS grade of at least 4. V gave up 0 bases and J gave up 2 bases, with 11 bases separating them. Germline V gene lookup returns CDR1 LNHNV and CDR2 YYDKDF (reference sequence). This CDR3 contains 15 residues. This receptor was taken from a young man with Graves' ophthalmopathy. Sequenced input: blood. The V gene is TRBV15, the J gene TRBJ2-7, with D perhaps matching TRBD2 (5 bases). CDR3 DNA sequence: TGTGCCACCAGCAGAGATATAGGACTTACCTACGAGCAGTACTTC. It codes for CATSRDIGLTYEQYF. Filled out from reference TRBV15 and TRBJ2-7, the complete variable domain reads DAMVIQNPRYQVTQFGKPVTLSCSQTLNHNVMYWYQQKSSQAPKLLFHYYDKDFNNEADTPDNFQSRRPNTSFCFLDIRSPGLGDTAMYLCATSRDIGLTYEQYFGPGTRLTVT.